Below, 29 T cell receptor beta chains from the same sample are listed, as sequenced in a study of cytomegalovirus exposure and HLA in healthy donors. In the PCR, 60 Vbeta and 13 Jbeta primers were used. Data came from immunoSEQ multiplex PCR; TCRdb stores just in-frame clones and leaves some out. The data contain over 75,000 clones, almost 85% of them seen just once; the ten biggest clones take up 5.5% to 6.5%. The specimen was PBMCs. These receptors all come from a young woman in good health and CMV-seropositive.

V and J are TRBV27 and TRBJ1-6; D is unclear. Germline CDR1 is MNHEY and CDR2 is SMNVEV (reference sequence). The CDR3 loop spans 15 amino acids. The V gene lost 0 bases and the J gene lost 4 bases, with 7 bases spanning the gap. CDR3 loop: CASSLSAGYNSPLHF. The CDR3 nucleotides read TGTGCCAGCAGTTTATCGGCCGGGTATAATTCACCCCTCCACTTT.

This clone was seen a handful of times. The rearrangement joins TRBV11-2 to TRBJ1-3; D gene unclear. The CDR3 length is 12 residues. The germline V and J ends were trimmed by 5 bases and 4 bases, with 6 bases remaining between them. Per germline, CDR1 SGHAT and CDR2 FQNNGV. The CDR3 region is CASSQSGNTIYF. The CDR3 DNA reads TGTGCCAGCAGCCAATCCGGAAACACCATATATTTT.

The chain is built from TRBV7-9 and TRBJ2-5; D is possibly TRBD1 (5 bases). With 1 base removed from V and 5 bases from J, the gap between germline ends came to 8 bases. The CDR3 is made up of 13 amino acids. Germline values: CDR1 SEHNR, CDR2 FQNEAQ (reference sequence). The CDR3 reads CASSLGGHETQYF. The DNA of the CDR3 is TGTGCCAGCAGCTTAGGGGGCCACGAGACCCAGTACTTC.

The CDR3: CASSLRGGYEQYF. The DNA of the CDR3 is TGTGCCAGCAGTTTAAGGGGTGGCTACGAGCAGTACTTC. The genes are TRBV28 and TRBJ2-7; D possibly corresponds to TRBD1 (5 bases). Germline loops: CDR1 MDHEN, CDR2 SYDVKM. The CDR3 loop spans 13 amino acids. V dropped 2 bases and J dropped 3 bases, with 8 bases sitting between them.

The V call is TRBV5-5, the J call TRBJ2-7; 8 nucleotides match TRBD1. Germline lookup yields CDR1 SGHKS and CDR2 YYEKEE (reference sequence). This CDR3 contains 15 residues. The trim removed 0 bases at V and 2 bases at J, leaving 4 bases unmatched. CDR3 loop: CASSLGTGRTYEQYF. DNA for the CDR3: TGTGCCAGCAGCTTGGGGACAGGGAGGACCTACGAGCAGTACTTC.

V gene TRBV6-1 combines with J gene TRBJ2-1; 8 bases align to TRBD1. Germline V lookup: CDR1 MNHNS, CDR2 SASEGT. The CDR3 loop spans 15 amino acids. J was trimmed by 3 bases and V by 6 bases; bases with no gene match: 7. As DNA, the CDR3 is TGTGCCAGCAGCCAACAGGGGGGCCGCTACAATGAGCAGTTCTTC. This gives the protein CASSQQGGRYNEQFF.

This clone was seen just once. The V and J genes are TRBV27 and TRBJ2-7; maybe TRBD1 (5 bases). Trimming left V 0 bases short and J 1 base short, with 10 bases between. Germline V gives CDR1 MNHEY, CDR2 SMNVEV (reference sequence). The CDR3 has 15 amino acids. CDR3 protein: CASSLSTEGSYEQYF. The CDR3 coding sequence is TGTGCCAGCAGTTTATCGACAGAAGGATCCTACGAGCAGTACTTC.

In its sample, this clone was seen a few times. The CDR3 DNA follows: TGCGCCAGCAGCAAGTTGGGGACAGCCTCCTACGAGCAGTACTTC. It encodes CASSKLGTASYEQYF. The V call is TRBV5-1, the J call TRBJ2-7, with TRBD1 matching over 7 bases. V lost 4 bases to trimming and J lost 0 bases; unmatched junction nucleotides: 7. The CDR3 consists of 15 residues. Germline V gene data show CDR1 as SGHRS and CDR2 as YFSETQ.

In nucleotides, the CDR3 is TGTGCCAGTAGGATCGAGGGATCCTACGAGCAGTACTTC. It encodes CASRIEGSYEQYF. The J gene is TRBJ2-7, the V gene TRBV19; a possible D gene is TRBD2 (5 bases). The CDR3 runs to 13 residues. Per germline, CDR1 LNHDA and CDR2 SQIVND (reference sequence). V gave up 6 bases and J gave up 1 base, with 10 bases separating them.

CDR3 amino acids: CASSPSDSNYGYTF. The CDR3 DNA follows: TGCGCCAGCAGCCCATCCGACAGTAACTATGGCTACACCTTC. The J gene is TRBJ1-2, the V gene TRBV4-1, with D perhaps matching TRBD1 (5 bases). V was cut by 4 bases and J by 1 base, with 10 bases left in between. Germline CDR1 and CDR2: MGHRA and YSYEKL. This CDR3 has 14 residues.

The chain combines TRBV9 with TRBJ1-3; TRBD1 matches at 7 bases. The V gene's germline CDR1 is SGDLS and CDR2 YYNGEE. The CDR3 spans 17 residues. V lost 3 bases, J lost 0 bases, and 9 bases stayed unmatched. The CDR3 DNA reads as TGTGCCAGCAGCGCCCTTGGACAGGCCAGCTCTGGAAACACCATATATTTT. Its translation: CASSALGQASSGNTIYF.

The table lists this clone with a count of one. This chain connects TRBV19 to TRBJ1-4; D may be TRBD1 (6 bases). CDR3 length equals 14 residues. The germline gives CDR1 LNHDA, CDR2 SQIVND (reference sequence). With 6 bases removed from V and 3 bases from J, the gap between germline ends came to 11 bases. The CDR3 region is CASRTGHANEKLFF. The CDR3 nucleotides are TGTGCCAGTAGGACGGGACACGCTAATGAAAAACTGTTTTTT.

V and J are TRBV7-6 and TRBJ2-7, with 9 bases matching TRBD1. The CDR3 loop spans 16 amino acids. V dropped 0 bases and J dropped 6; count of bases not matched to a gene: 9. Germline lookup yields CDR1 SGHVS and CDR2 FNYEAQ. As DNA, the CDR3 is TGTGCCAGCAGCTTAGCTTCGGGGACAGGGAATGGCGAGCAGTACTTC. Translated, it gives CASSLASGTGNGEQYF.

V gene TRBV5-1 combines with J gene TRBJ2-7, with 7 bases that match TRBD1. Losses at the gene ends were 2 bases for V and 4 bases for J; bases not matched to a gene: 3. Germline CDR1 SGHRS, CDR2 YFSETQ. The CDR3 covers 13 residues. The CDR3 region has the DNA TGCGCCAGCAGCTTCGGACAGGTGTACGAGCAGTACTTC. Translation gives CASSFGQVYEQYF.

The V and J genes are TRBV7-2 and TRBJ2-2; 7 bases are shared with TRBD2. CDR3 length: 14 amino acids. V gave up 5 bases and J gave up 5 bases; unmatched junction bases: 5. Germline loops: CDR1 SGHTA, CDR2 FQGNSA. The CDR3 DNA reads TGTGCCAGCAGCACCAGGCGGGGGACCGGGGAGCTGTTTTTT. Protein sequence: CASSTRRGTGELFF.

The V and J genes are TRBV20-1 and TRBJ1-1; D gene ambiguous. This CDR3 comprises 11 residues. Germline lookup yields CDR1 DFQATT and CDR2 SNEGSKA (reference sequence). V lost 6 bases, J lost 1 base, and 6 bases lay in between. The CDR3 region is CSASWNTEAFF. CDR3 nucleotide sequence: TGCAGTGCCTCGTGGAACACTGAAGCTTTCTTT.

This chain joins TRBV11-3 and TRBJ2-5, with D possibly being TRBD2 (5 bases). The germline V gene encodes CDR1 SGHNT and CDR2 YENEEA. The CDR3 loop spans 16 amino acids. V lost 1 base, J lost 2 bases, and 14 bases lay in between. Here the CDR3 reads CASSLGLGLTQETQYF. The CDR3 DNA reads TGTGCCAGCAGCTTAGGTCTAGGACTGACTCAAGAGACCCAGTACTTC.

The rearrangement uses TRBV7-2 and TRBJ2-1; D is ambiguous. The CDR3 is 14 amino acids. Between the trimmed V and J ends, which lost 5 bases and 3 bases, there was a span of 11 bases. Germline V gene sequence: CDR1 SGHTA, CDR2 FQGNSA. Here the CDR3 DNA reads TGTGCCAGCAGCCCTCCCGTAGACTACAATGAGCAGTTCTTC. It is translated as CASSPPVDYNEQFF.

This chain uses TRBV6-1 with TRBJ2-7, with 8 bases aligning to TRBD1. Germline V gives CDR1 MNHNS, CDR2 SASEGT. Trimming took 7 bases from V and 4 from J; bases not matched to a gene: 3. The CDR3 is made up of 12 amino acids. Written as DNA, the CDR3 is TGTGCCAGCAACAGGGGGAATTACGAGCAGTACTTC. It yields the protein CASNRGNYEQYF.

The V gene is TRBV7-6, the J gene TRBJ2-5, with D tentatively TRBD1 (6 bases). The CDR3 length is 16 residues. Trimming stripped 1 base from V and 4 bases from J, with 16 bases between. In germline, CDR1 is SGHVS, CDR2 FNYEAQ. Written as DNA, the CDR3 is TGTGCCAGCAGCTTAGTTAGTAAGGCAGGGGCAGAGACCCAGTACTTC. This translates into CASSLVSKAGAETQYF. Combining the CDR3 with reference TRBV7-6 and TRBJ2-5 gives the whole variable domain GAGVSQSPRYKVTKRGQDVALRCDPISGHVSLYWYRQALGQGPEFLTYFNYEAQQDKSGLPNDRFSAERPEGSISTLTIQRTEQRDSAMYRCASSLVSKAGAETQYFGPGTRLLVL.

This clone was seen just once. This chain connects TRBV4-2 to TRBJ2-6; 9 nucleotides align to TRBD2. The length of the CDR3 is 17 residues. The V segment lost 4 bases and the J segment 2 bases; nucleotides outside the gene matches: 6. Per the germline V gene, CDR1 is LGHNA and CDR2 is YNFKEQ. CDR3 residues: CASSLAGDGAGANVLTF. For the CDR3, the DNA is TGTGCCAGCAGCCTAGCGGGAGACGGAGCTGGGGCCAACGTCCTGACTTTC.

For this clone: This may come from a read error, since a much larger clone is one base off. The genes are TRBV5-8 and TRBJ2-7; 8 nucleotides match TRBD1. The J segment lost 2 bases and the V segment lost 0 bases, leaving 1 base of the junction unmatched. Germline assignment: CDR1 SGHTS and CDR2 YDEGEE. The CDR3 covers 14 residues. CDR3 sequence (DNA): TGTGCCAGCAGCTTGGTACAGGGGGCCTACGAGCAGTACTTC. This encodes CASSLVQGAYEQYF.

This clone has just a few counts. The chain links TRBV19 to TRBJ2-7, with D uncertain. The CDR3 has 13 residues. The V gene lost 1 base and the J gene lost 3 bases, with 7 bases spanning the gap. CDR1 is LNHDA, CDR2 SQIVND, per germline (reference sequence). CDR3 in DNA: TGTGCCAGTAGTATAGGCGGCAACTACGAGCAGTACTTC. It yields the protein CASSIGGNYEQYF.

This rearrangement joins TRBV13 to TRBJ2-3; 13 bases agree with TRBD2. In germline, CDR1 is PRHDT, CDR2 FYEKMQ (reference sequence). Unmatched junction bases numbered 3, after V lost 3 bases and J lost 0 bases. This CDR3 is 17 amino acids long. The CDR3 here is CASSFWGLAGSTDTQYF. CDR3 bases: TGTGCCAGCAGCTTTTGGGGACTAGCGGGGAGCACAGATACGCAGTATTTT.

The rearrangement joins TRBV28 to TRBJ1-5; 9 bases map to TRBD1. Trimming cost V 5 bases and J 5 bases; bases outside gene matches: 7. The CDR3 loop spans 15 amino acids. Germline V gene lookup returns CDR1 MDHEN and CDR2 SYDVKM. The CDR3 loop reads CASSPTGQGHQPQHF. The CDR3 bases are TGTGCCAGCAGTCCCACGGGACAGGGCCATCAGCCCCAGCATTTT.

The chain links TRBV4-2 to TRBJ1-3; maybe TRBD1 (6 bases). Between the trimmed V and J ends, which lost 0 bases and 4 bases, there was a span of 10 bases. Germline loops: CDR1 LGHNA, CDR2 YNFKEQ. The CDR3 is made up of 15 amino acids. For the CDR3, the DNA is TGTGCCAGCAGCCAAGAAGGACAGTCCGGAAACACCATATATTTT. This codes for CASSQEGQSGNTIYF.

V is TRBV4-1 and J is TRBJ2-7; 10 bases are shared with TRBD1. The germline gives CDR1 MGHRA, CDR2 YSYEKL. V was pared by 4 bases and J by 1 base, with 7 bases of the junction left unmatched. This CDR3 spans 16 amino acids. The CDR3 DNA sequence: TGCGCCAGCAGCCGACTTGGGACAGGGGCGTCCTACGAGCAGTACTTC. This translates into CASSRLGTGASYEQYF.

The chain is built from TRBV4-1 and TRBJ2-7; no definite D call. This CDR3 is 16 amino acids long. The V end was cut by 1 base, the J end by 1 base, with 14 bases between. Germline V gene lookup returns CDR1 MGHRA and CDR2 YSYEKL. The CDR3 region has the DNA TGCGCCAGCAGCCAAGCGTCTTCAGGAAAATCCTACGAGCAGTACTTC. Its protein product is CASSQASSGKSYEQYF.

V is TRBV6-4 and J is TRBJ2-5; a possible D gene is TRBD1 (6 bases). The CDR3 runs to 16 residues. V gave up 6 bases and J gave up 2 bases, with 19 bases separating them. CDR1 is MRHNA and CDR2 is SNTAGT in the germline V gene. The CDR3 DNA reads TGTGCCAGCAGAACCCACTGGGGGCTCGGACAAGAGACCCAGTACTTC. It is translated as CASRTHWGLGQETQYF.